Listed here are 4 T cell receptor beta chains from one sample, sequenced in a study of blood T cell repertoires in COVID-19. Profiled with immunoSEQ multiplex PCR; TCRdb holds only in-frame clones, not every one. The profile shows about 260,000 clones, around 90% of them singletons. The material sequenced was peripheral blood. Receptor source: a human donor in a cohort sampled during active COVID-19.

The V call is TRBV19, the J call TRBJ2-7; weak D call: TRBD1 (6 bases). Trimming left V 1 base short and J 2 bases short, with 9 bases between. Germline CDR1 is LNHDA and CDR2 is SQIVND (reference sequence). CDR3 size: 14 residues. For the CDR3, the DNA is TGTGCCAGTAGTATAGCCAGGGGACCCTACGAGCAGTACTTC. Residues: CASSIARGPYEQYF.

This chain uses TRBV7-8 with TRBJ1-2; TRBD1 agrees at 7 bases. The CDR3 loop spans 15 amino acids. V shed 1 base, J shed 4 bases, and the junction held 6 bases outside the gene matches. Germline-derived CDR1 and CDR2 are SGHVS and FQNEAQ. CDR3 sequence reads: CASSLVAGDSYGYTF. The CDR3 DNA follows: TGTGCCAGCAGCTTAGTTGCAGGGGACAGCTATGGCTACACCTTC.

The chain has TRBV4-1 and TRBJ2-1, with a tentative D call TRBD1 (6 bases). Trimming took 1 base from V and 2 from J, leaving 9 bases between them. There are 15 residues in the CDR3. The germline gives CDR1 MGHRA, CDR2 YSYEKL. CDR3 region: CASSQAQGTYNEQFF. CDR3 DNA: TGCGCCAGCAGCCAAGCCCAGGGGACCTACAATGAGCAGTTCTTC.

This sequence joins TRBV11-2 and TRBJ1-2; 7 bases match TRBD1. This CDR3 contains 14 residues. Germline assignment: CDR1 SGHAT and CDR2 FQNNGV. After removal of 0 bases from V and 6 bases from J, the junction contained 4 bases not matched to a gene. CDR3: CASSLDLGGDGYTF. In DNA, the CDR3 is TGTGCCAGCAGCTTAGACCTAGGGGGCGATGGCTACACCTTC.